The 10 T cell receptor beta chains presented below share a single source sample, sequenced in a study of blood T cell repertoires in COVID-19. TCRdb's copy holds only in-frame clones and misses some; the assay was immunoSEQ multiplex PCR. This table has over 200,000 clones, around 89% appearing once. Sequenced sample: PBMCs or T cells enriched from blood (not recorded which). These receptor sequences come from a woman aged 40 to 50 with acute COVID-19.

The chain employs TRBV19 and TRBJ1-5, with 7 bases lining up with TRBD1. J lost 0 bases, V lost 4 bases, and 3 bases had no gene match. CDR3 length: 15 amino acids. CDR1 and CDR2 from the germline V gene are LNHDA and SQIVND (reference sequence). Written as DNA, the CDR3 is TGTGCCAGTAGTACTGGGACAGCTAGCAATCAGCCCCAGCATTTT. Translated: CASSTGTASNQPQHF.

The sample holds a few counts of this clone. J is TRBJ1-4 and V is TRBV5-1, with 8 bases fitting TRBD1. With V trimmed by 3 bases and J by 4 bases, 11 bases remained unmatched. Germline V gene sequence: CDR1 SGHRS, CDR2 YFSETQ. This CDR3 is built from 17 residues. CDR3 DNA: TGCGCCAGCAGCTACCCCGACAGGGGATGGGATAATGAAAAACTGTTTTTT. This translates into CASSYPDRGWDNEKLFF. Together with reference TRBV5-1 and TRBJ1-4, the CDR3 gives the full variable domain: KAGVTQTPRYLIKTRGQQVTLSCSPISGHRSVSWYQQTPGQGLQFLFEYFSETQRNKGNFPGRFSGRQFSNSRSEMNVSTLELGDSALYLCASSYPDRGWDNEKLFFGSGTQLSVL.

The chain employs TRBV11-2 and TRBJ1-1, with TRBD1 as a possible D gene (5 bases). The CDR3 covers 13 residues. CDR1 is SGHAT and CDR2 is FQNNGV in the germline V gene. V shed 10 bases and J shed 4 bases, with 16 bases lying between them. The CDR3 nucleotides read TGTGCCATCCTAGGGCAGGGAGGCACTGAAGCTTTCTTT. Amino acids: CAILGQGGTEAFF. Drawing the rest from reference TRBV11-2 and TRBJ1-1, the complete variable domain is EAGVAQSPRYKIIEKRQSVAFWCNPISGHATLYWYQQILGQGPKLLIQFQNNGVVDDSQLPKDRFSAERLKGVDSTLKIQPAKLEDSAVYLCAILGQGGTEAFFGQGTRLTVV.

The chain uses TRBV5-4 and TRBJ2-7, with a weak D call TRBD2 (6 bases). The CDR3 contains 13 residues. V lost 1 base and J lost 6, with 11 bases in between. Germline CDR1 and CDR2: SGHNT and YYREEE (reference sequence). The CDR3 region is CASSLTAGGEQYF. The CDR3, as DNA: TGTGCCAGCAGCTTGACAGCCGGGGGCGAGCAGTACTTC.

For the CDR3, the DNA is TGTGCCAGCAGCCTAGCCCGAAGCGGGGGGGTGGGGGAGACCCAGTACTTC. Encoded protein: CASSLARSGGVGETQYF. This chain links TRBV3-1 (or the pseudogene TRBV3-2) with TRBJ2-5; 10 nucleotides agree with TRBD2. Losses at the gene ends were 4 bases for V and 5 bases for J; bases not matched to a gene: 13. CDR3 length: 17 residues. Looked up from germline, CDR1 is LGHDT and CDR2 is YNNKEL (reference sequence).

CDR3 nucleotide sequence: TGTGCCAGCACAACGCGAGAGACCCAGTACTTC. It yields the protein CASTTRETQYF. The chain uses TRBV13 and TRBJ2-5; D not resolved. V lost 7 bases, J lost 4 bases, and 7 bases lay in between. The CDR3 spans 11 residues. Germline values: CDR1 PRHDT, CDR2 FYEKMQ (reference sequence).

This chain uses TRBV4-3 with TRBJ2-6, with D perhaps TRBD1 (5 bases). From germline, CDR1 is LGHNA and CDR2 YSLEER. This CDR3 spans 16 amino acids. The V end lost 1 base, the J end lost 0 bases, and 7 bases lay between the germline ends. CDR3 loop: CASSQVRGSGANVLTF. The CDR3 DNA reads TGCGCCAGCAGCCAAGTAAGGGGCTCTGGGGCCAACGTCCTGACTTTC.

The genes are TRBV5-1 and TRBJ2-4; 7 nucleotides agree with TRBD1. Unmatched junction bases numbered 6, after V lost 4 bases and J lost 5 bases. The CDR3 has 14 amino acids. CDR1 and CDR2 (germline): SGHRS, YFSETQ. The chain's CDR3 is CASSVTGSENIQYF. CDR3 sequence (DNA): TGCGCCAGCAGCGTGACAGGGAGTGAAAACATTCAGTACTTC.

The chain employs TRBV10-3 and TRBJ2-2; 8 bases fit TRBD2. Germline CDR1 ENHRY, CDR2 SYGVKD. The CDR3 runs 14 residues. The J segment lost 1 base and the V segment lost 8 bases, leaving 3 bases of the junction unmatched. The CDR3 region is CAIRSGGNTGELFF. The CDR3 DNA reads as TGTGCCATCCGAAGCGGGGGGAACACCGGGGAGCTGTTTTTT.

Notes on this clone: This sample also contains other DNA sequences that code for the same CDR3. The chain employs TRBV3-1 (or the pseudogene TRBV3-2) and TRBJ1-3, with a tentative D call TRBD1 (6 bases). The CDR3 has 14 residues. Germline CDR1 LGHDT, CDR2 YNNKEL (reference sequence). V lost 4 bases, J lost 4 bases, and 11 bases lay in between. The CDR3 reads CASSLQGYGNTIYF. In DNA form, the CDR3 reads TGTGCCAGCAGCCTTCAGGGGTACGGAAACACCATATATTTT.